This T cell receptor beta chain is drawn from a study of blood T cell repertoires in COVID-19. Overall study: The origin of the acute and convalescent COVID-19 samples was the United States, Italy and Spain. In each case, the material was cDNA or gDNA derived from T cells, B-cell-depleted T cells, or PBMCs.

In the study's own analysis: Reference gene primer amplification yielded estimated nucleated cell counts. Sequencing used immunoSEQ multiplex PCR; TCRdb keeps in-frame clones, though not all of them. That table gives V, J and clone size, and the DNA gave D and trimming. The sample has around 150,000 clones; more than 70% are singletons. This CDR3 contains 12 residues. CDR1 and CDR2 (germline): SGHTA, FQGTGA. Trimming took 0 bases from V and 7 from J, leaving 4 bases between them. This clone was seen just once. V usage is TRBV7-3 and J usage is TRBJ2-1; D gene uncertain. The source material was peripheral blood. This receptor was obtained from a woman aged 50 to 60 with acute or convalescent COVID-19. The CDR3 coding sequence is TGTGCCAGCAGCTTAACCCGGAATGAGCAGTTCTTC. This sequence encodes CASSLTRNEQFF.